The clone carrying this T cell receptor beta chain has just a few counts. This sample was included in a study of response to subunit inactivated influenza vaccine. TCRdb re-analysed the RT-PCR reads in MiXCR, keeping a single row per CDR3 protein. The sample records fewer than 600,000 distinct CDR3 sequences, 6.5% to 8% being singletons. The V end was cut by 0 bases, the J end by 2 bases, with 7 bases between. Germline V lookup: CDR1 GTSNPN, CDR2 SVGIG (reference sequence). The length of the CDR3 is 14 residues. Sample: PBMCs from blood, taken less than 30 months after vaccination. This receptor was taken from a man aged 45 to 70 who received an inactivated influenza vaccine. The chain employs TRBV30 and TRBJ2-2; the D is unclear. The CDR3 DNA sequence: TGTGCCTGGAGTGTACAAGTAAACACCGGGGAGCTGTTTTTT. Translated, it gives CAWSVQVNTGELFF.